The present T cell receptor beta chain was sequenced within a study of blood T cells in healthy people across ages. PCR was performed a second time for about 7 to 11 cycles using a sample-barcoded 5' primer and a J-beta primer mix. All samples gave at least 2.5 million CDR3-containing paired-end reads. TCRdb re-called the 5' RACE reads with MiXCR, one entry per CDR3 protein. The sample holds just over 800,000 distinct CDR3 sequences, around 68% seen once. Study-wide points: Older individuals had lower TCR beta diversity per million T cells (the decline was roughly linear). Unknown donor CMV status possibly confounded expanded clonotype changes.

The CDR3 covers 14 residues. CDR1 is DFQATT, CDR2 SNEGSKA, per germline (reference sequence). Trimming pared 5 bases from V and 10 bases from J, leaving 23 bases between. Isolation per sample recovered at least 7 million PBMCs. To note about this clonotype: Antigen unknown.

The V call is TRBV20-1, the J call TRBJ1-1; D is perhaps TRBD1 (6 bases). The sequence derives from a man aged 25-45 years in good health. The sequenced material came from blood. CDR3 sequence: CSAPTSFRGAVAFF. The CDR3 DNA sequence: TGCAGTGCTCCAACGTCCTTTAGGGGGGCGGTAGCTTTCTTT.